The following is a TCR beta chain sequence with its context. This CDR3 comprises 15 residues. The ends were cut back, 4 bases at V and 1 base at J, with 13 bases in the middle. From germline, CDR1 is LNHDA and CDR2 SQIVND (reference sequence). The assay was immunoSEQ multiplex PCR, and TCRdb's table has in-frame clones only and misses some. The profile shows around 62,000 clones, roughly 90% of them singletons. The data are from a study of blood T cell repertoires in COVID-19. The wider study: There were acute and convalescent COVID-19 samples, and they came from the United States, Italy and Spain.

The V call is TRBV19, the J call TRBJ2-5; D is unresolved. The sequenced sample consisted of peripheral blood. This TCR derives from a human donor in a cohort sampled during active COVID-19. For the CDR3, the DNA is TGTGCCAGTAGTAACGGCCTAGTGCCCCAAGAGACCCAGTACTTC. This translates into CASSNGLVPQETQYF.